The 15 T cell receptor beta chains listed next were all sequenced from one sample in a study of T cell repertoires in cytomegalovirus infection. No antigen is known for these receptors. TCRdb re-derived calls from the reads in MiXCR, one entry per CDR3 protein. Counted here are fewer than 350,000 distinct CDR3 sequences, about 29% occurring once; the ten biggest clones make up 20%. The source material was cultured PBMCs, sampled from culture after CMV antigen stimulation. These receptors originate from a human donor in good health (CMV status not recorded). Some clones in this sample may be carry-over from other donors' samples.

This clonotype has only a few counts. The chain carries TRBV6-6 and TRBJ2-7, with a weak D call TRBD1 (5 bases). The CDR3 has 12 residues. The V and J ends lost 2 bases and 6 bases respectively, with 8 bases between them. Per germline, CDR1 MNHNY and CDR2 SVGAGI (reference sequence). The DNA of the CDR3 is TGTGCCAGCAGTTACATGGGGCCCGAGCAGTACTTC. Translating it yields CASSYMGPEQYF.

This clonotype was detected a few times. The chain links TRBV7-8 to TRBJ2-1, with D perhaps TRBD1 or TRBD2 (6 bases each). The CDR3 spans 15 residues. CDR1 SGHVS and CDR2 FQNEAQ come from the germline V gene. V was trimmed by 8 bases and J by 8 bases, leaving 22 bases between them. The DNA for the CDR3 is TGTGCCAGCCGCTCATTCTGGAGGGGACAATATGAGCAGTTCTTC. It is translated as CASRSFWRGQYEQFF.

This clonotype is large by share. This chain connects TRBV7-2 to TRBJ2-7; D gene ambiguous. Trimming took off 6 bases at V and 0 bases at J, with 24 bases between the two ends. This CDR3 is built from 18 residues. Germline V gene data show CDR1 as SGHTA and CDR2 as FQGNSA. The CDR3 DNA reads TGTGCCAGCAGTATAGATATTAGTGGCTGGAGTCGCTCCTACGAGCAGTACTTC. This encodes CASSIDISGWSRSYEQYF.

This clonotype has only a few counts. Germline and junction disagree at one end, which may indicate a read error. The CDR3 sequence: CASSQELAADTQYF. In DNA form, the CDR3 reads TGTGCCAGCAGCCAAGAACTAGCGGCAGATACGCAGTATTTT. The V call is TRBV4-1, the J call TRBJ2-3; the match to TRBD2 covers 8 bases. The CDR3 is 14 residues long. Per the germline V gene, CDR1 is MGHRA and CDR2 is YSYEKL.

V gene TRBV3-1 combines with J gene TRBJ2-5; 12 bases match TRBD2. Unmatched junction bases numbered 4, after V lost 1 base and J lost 4 bases. Germline CDR1 and CDR2: LGHDT and YNNKEL (reference sequence). The CDR3 covers 16 residues. CDR3 protein: CASSQGTTSGRETQYF. CDR3 in DNA: TGTGCCAGCAGCCAAGGGACGACTAGCGGGAGAGAGACCCAGTACTTC.

This clonotype appeared a few times. V and J are TRBV5-4 and TRBJ1-2, with D maybe TRBD1 (5 bases). Looked up from germline, CDR1 is SGHNT and CDR2 is YYREEE (reference sequence). The CDR3 has 13 residues. The V gene lost 0 bases and the J gene lost 8 bases, with 11 bases spanning the gap. CDR3 loop: CASSLVEAGGYTF. The CDR3 DNA reads as TGTGCCAGCAGCTTGGTCGAGGCAGGGGGCTACACCTTC.

This clonotype was seen many times. The rearrangement links TRBV27 to TRBJ2-5; 11 bases are shared with TRBD1. The V gene end was trimmed by 5 bases and the J gene end by 4 bases; junction bases not matched to a gene: 3. Germline CDR1 is MNHEY and CDR2 is SMNVEV (reference sequence). This CDR3 contains 14 residues. The CDR3 is CASSAGTGGETQYF. The CDR3 bases are TGTGCCAGCAGTGCAGGGACAGGGGGAGAGACCCAGTACTTC.

The chain has TRBV11-2 and TRBJ2-3; 11 bases match TRBD2. The germline gives CDR1 SGHAT, CDR2 FQNNGV. The V segment lost 6 bases and the J segment 1 base; nucleotides outside the gene matches: 15. The CDR3 is 19 amino acids. DNA for the CDR3: TGTGCCAGCAGACAAGGAGGCCTAGCGGGAGGCCGCGGCACAGATACGCAGTATTTT. This codes for CASRQGGLAGGRGTDTQYF. Filled out from reference TRBV11-2 and TRBJ2-3, the complete variable domain reads EAGVAQSPRYKIIEKRQSVAFWCNPISGHATLYWYQQILGQGPKLLIQFQNNGVVDDSQLPKDRFSAERLKGVDSTLKIQPAKLEDSAVYLCASRQGGLAGGRGTDTQYFGPGTRLTVL.

This chain uses TRBV5-1 with TRBJ2-3; possibly TRBD2 for D (6 bases). The CDR3 totals 16 residues. Germline V lookup: CDR1 SGHRS, CDR2 YFSETQ. Trimming shortened V by 4 bases and J by 2 bases, and 17 bases separated the two germline ends. CDR3 nucleotide sequence: TGCGCCAGCAGCATGGCGGGGCAGTCCCTCACAGATACGCAGTATTTT. This sequence encodes CASSMAGQSLTDTQYF.

This sequence joins TRBV12-3 or TRBV12-4 and TRBJ1-3; D gene uncertain. This CDR3 comprises 16 residues. V was shortened by 5 bases and J by 0 bases, with 14 bases between the two germline ends. The CDR3 protein is CASSVTPGSSGNTIYF. The CDR3, as DNA: TGTGCCAGCAGTGTAACCCCGGGAAGCTCTGGAAACACCATATATTTT.

The chain combines TRBV20-1 with TRBJ2-5, with 7 bases lining up with TRBD2. Germline V gives CDR1 DFQATT, CDR2 SNEGSKA (reference sequence). J lost 4 bases, V lost 0 bases, and 8 bases had no gene match. This CDR3 has 15 amino acids. Here the CDR3 reads CSARESAGVGETQYF. CDR3 coding DNA: TGCAGTGCTAGAGAGTCGGCGGGAGTTGGAGAGACCCAGTACTTC.

The rearrangement links TRBV28 to TRBJ2-1; D remains ambiguous. The CDR3 runs to 15 residues. Germline V gene data show CDR1 as MDHEN and CDR2 as SYDVKM. V was cut by 2 bases and J by 9 bases, with 17 bases left in between. The CDR3 DNA sequence: TGTGCCAGCAGTTTAAACCCGGCGGTGCCAGGTGAGCAGTTCTTC. As protein: CASSLNPAVPGEQFF.

In its sample, this clonotype was seen a few times. The V and J genes are TRBV5-4 and TRBJ2-7, with D perhaps matching TRBD2 (5 bases). The CDR3 length is 15 residues. Germline-derived CDR1 and CDR2 are SGHNT and YYREEE (reference sequence). The V gene lost 4 bases and the J gene lost 4 bases, with 18 bases spanning the gap. CDR3 sequence (DNA): TGTGCCAGCAGCCCGGACCTTACGAGGGCTTACGAGCAGTACTTC. Its translation: CASSPDLTRAYEQYF. The full variable domain, in which reference TRBV5-4 and TRBJ2-7 provide the parts outside the CDR3, is ETGVTQSPTHLIKTRGQQVTLRCSSQSGHNTVSWYQQALGQGPQFIFQYYREEENGRGNFPPRFSGLQFPNYSSELNVNALELDDSALYLCASSPDLTRAYEQYFGPGTRLTVT.

V gene TRBV20-1 combines with J gene TRBJ2-7, with 10 bases matching TRBD2. Germline V CDR1 and CDR2: DFQATT, SNEGSKA (reference sequence). CDR3 length: 14 amino acids. Trimming took 1 base from V and 4 from J; bases not matched to a gene: 4. Here the CDR3 reads CSARVPSGRYEQYF. CDR3 nucleotide sequence: TGCAGTGCTAGAGTGCCTAGCGGGAGATACGAGCAGTACTTC.

The chain carries TRBV5-1 and TRBJ2-5; 14 nucleotides align to TRBD2. The CDR3 loop spans 18 amino acids. Germline V gene sequence: CDR1 SGHRS, CDR2 YFSETQ. J was trimmed by 5 bases and V by 3 bases; bases with no gene match: 12. CDR3 sequence reads: CASSSGTSGGLGWETQYF. The CDR3 DNA reads TGCGCCAGCAGCTCCGGGACTAGCGGGGGCCTCGGATGGGAGACCCAGTACTTC.